This TCR beta chain was profiled in a study of regulatory T cells in long-lasting Graves disease. Concerning this clonotype itself: What it binds is unknown.

Time point described: newly diagnosed GD, antithyroid drugs for less than 3 months. The TCR library was prepared using RNA isolated from PBMCs. Arm-PCR of CDR3 regions and iRepertoire HTBI primers were used to build TCR beta libraries. MiXCR, applied by TCRdb to the multiplex PCR reads, yields one record per CDR3 protein. The sample includes about 530,000 distinct CDR3 sequences, roughly 16% of them seen just once. The V gene lost 4 bases and the J gene lost 6 bases, with 12 bases spanning the gap. The CDR3 sequence is 14 residues long. CDR1 and CDR2 (germline): SEHNR, FQNEAQ (reference sequence). Points from the study as a whole: Among persistent patients, a larger number of public clonotypes were shared (2,741) than among newly diagnosed patients (roughly 970). Favoring TRBV28, TRBJ1-2 and TRBJ2-5 was a feature seen in persistent disease.

The sample was also linked to a second study, of T cells in Graves' hyperthyroidism and ophthalmopathy. That report adds: Among thyroid clonotypes expanded above 0.001, most also appeared in blood.

The rearrangement links TRBV7-9 to TRBJ2-2; D is possibly TRBD1 (6 bases). The specimen comprised peripheral blood mononuclear cells (PBMCs), sampled at new diagnosis, from a patient treated with antithyroid drugs. This receptor was taken from a woman aged 35 to 60 with Graves disease. DNA of the CDR3: TGTGCCAGCAGCTCCAACCCAGGGGCCGGGGAGCTGTTTTTT. Its protein is CASSSNPGAGELFF.